Given below is one TCR beta chain in context. This record belongs to a study of blood T cells in healthy people across ages. In germline, CDR1 is LNHNV, CDR2 YYDKDF (reference sequence). V was trimmed by 0 bases and J by 2 bases, leaving 7 bases between them. CDR3 size: 14 residues. Healthy individuals of Caucasian origin from Russia, aged about 6 to 95, served as donors. Per sample, a minimum of 6.5 million PBMCs were isolated. A second PCR of roughly 7 to 11 cycles used a sample-barcoded 5' primer and a J-beta primer mix. One entry per CDR3 protein, called by TCRdb with MiXCR from the 5' RACE reads. This sample has 1,300,000 or so distinct CDR3 sequences, with approximately 59% found just once.

The sequence was obtained from a man between 18 and 35 years old in good health. This chain joins TRBV15 and TRBJ2-5; D is ambiguous. The sample was blood. CDR3 nucleotides: TGTGCCACCAGCAGAGAAACCCGACAAGAGACCCAGTACTTC. Translation gives CATSRETRQETQYF. Based on the CDR3 plus reference TRBV15 and TRBJ2-5, the full variable domain is DAMVIQNPRYQVTQFGKPVTLSCSQTLNHNVMYWYQQKSSQAPKLLFHYYDKDFNNEADTPDNFQSRRPNTSFCFLDIRSPGLGDTAMYLCATSRETRQETQYFGPGTRLLVL.